The entry below gives a single TCR beta chain sequence along with its context. Germline CDR1 SGDLS, CDR2 YYNGEE. V shed 4 bases and J shed 5 bases, with 10 bases lying between them. The CDR3 loop spans 13 amino acids. This entry is derived from a study of control samples from healthy donors and cancer patients. Libraries were prepared by immunoSEQ multiplex PCR; TCRdb keeps only in-frame clonotypes and omits some of them. The sample carries some 57,000 clones, around 95% recorded once. The sequence derives from a woman in her 30s in good health. The V and J genes are TRBV9 and TRBJ2-1, with D possibly being TRBD1 or TRBD2 (5 bases each). Sequenced input: blood. CDR3 in amino acids: CASSPGPHNEQFF. CDR3 in DNA: TGTGCCAGCAGCCCGGGACCGCACAATGAGCAGTTCTTC. Together with reference TRBV9 and TRBJ2-1, the CDR3 gives the full variable domain: DSGVTQTPKHLITATGQRVTLRCSPRSGDLSVYWYQQSLDQGLQFLIQYYNGEERAKGNILERFSAQQFPDLHSELNLSSLELGDSALYFCASSPGPHNEQFFGPGTRLTVL.